This TCR beta chain was identified in a study of control samples from healthy donors and cancer patients. The CDR3 contains 18 residues. J gave up 0 bases and V 4 bases, and 10 bases lay outside the gene matches. CDR1 is SGHNT, CDR2 YYREEE, per germline (reference sequence). Here immunoSEQ multiplex PCR was the method, and the copy in TCRdb shows in-frame clones only, minus some. The table shows tens of thousands of clones, with around nine tenths occurring only once. The specimen was PBMCs. The receptor was isolated from a man under 40 with colorectal cancer. The J gene is TRBJ2-2, the V gene TRBV5-4; 9 bases align to TRBD2. The CDR3 nucleotides read TGTGCCAGCAGCCCCGGTATTAGCGGGGGTCCGAACACCGGGGAGCTGTTTTTT. It is translated as CASSPGISGGPNTGELFF.